The 17 T cell receptor beta chains reported below all come from one sample, sequenced in a study of T cell clones after liver transplantation. The method was immunoSEQ multiplex PCR; TCRdb's version includes in-frame clones alone and lacks a portion of them. The data contain fewer than 25,000 clones, about 93% of them singletons. The sequencing here drew on CD8+ T cells from blood, taken less than 26 months after liver transplant. Every receptor here comes from a human patient who received a liver transplant. Some T cells may possibly be graft donor cells.

The chain couples TRBV27 to TRBJ1-5, with a possible D match to TRBD1 (5 bases). The ends were cut back, 5 bases at V and 5 bases at J, with 10 bases in the middle. The CDR3 runs to 13 residues. Germline V CDR1 and CDR2: MNHEY, SMNVEV (reference sequence). CDR3 region: CASSADSHQPQHF. Here the CDR3 DNA reads TGTGCCAGCAGTGCCGACAGTCATCAGCCCCAGCATTTT.

V gene TRBV10-3 combines with J gene TRBJ2-2; D is unclear. Germline V gene data show CDR1 as ENHRY and CDR2 as SYGVKD. Trimming took off 7 bases at V and 7 bases at J, with 16 bases between the two ends. There are 14 residues in the CDR3. CDR3 region: CAIKNTEYDGELFF. CDR3 DNA sequence: TGTGCCATCAAGAATACAGAGTACGACGGGGAGCTGTTTTTT.

The chain combines TRBV28 with TRBJ2-1, with 10 bases lining up with TRBD2. Trimming removed 5 bases from V and 5 bases from J; junction bases left unmatched: 9. Germline-derived CDR1 and CDR2 are MDHEN and SYDVKM. The CDR3 extends over 16 amino acids. Written as DNA, the CDR3 is TGTGCCAGCAGTCCCCGAGCGGGAGGGAAAAACAATGAGCAGTTCTTC. It yields the protein CASSPRAGGKNNEQFF.

The rearrangement links TRBV2 to TRBJ2-1, with unresolved D. V was trimmed by 4 bases and J by 6 bases, leaving 10 bases between them. CDR1 SNHLY and CDR2 FYNNEI come from the germline V gene. The CDR3 totals 13 residues. Here the CDR3 reads CASSASQTNEQFF. CDR3 DNA sequence: TGTGCCAGCAGTGCTTCCCAGACCAATGAGCAGTTCTTC.

The chain has TRBV5-6 and TRBJ2-1; the D gene is possibly TRBD2 (5 bases). The CDR3 runs 13 residues. Trimming took off 4 bases at V and 3 bases at J, with 8 bases between the two ends. Germline values: CDR1 SGHDT, CDR2 YYEEEE. CDR3 nucleotide sequence: TGTGCCAGCAGCCTCGGGGACTACAATGAGCAGTTCTTC. Protein product: CASSLGDYNEQFF.

This clone was detected once. This chain joins TRBV28 and TRBJ2-1, with D perhaps matching TRBD2 (6 bases). CDR1 is MDHEN, CDR2 SYDVKM, per germline. The CDR3 runs 14 residues. Trimming took 3 bases from V and 7 from J, leaving 13 bases between them. CDR3 sequence (DNA): TGTGCCAGCAGTTTGACGGGAGAGAGGAATGAGCAGTTCTTC. This translates into CASSLTGERNEQFF. The full variable domain, its missing parts supplied by reference TRBV28 and TRBJ2-1, is DVKVTQSSRYLVKRTGEKVFLECVQDMDHENMFWYRQDPGLGLRLIYFSYDVKMKEKGDIPEGYSVSREKKERFSLILESASTNQTSMYLCASSLTGERNEQFFGPGTRLTVL.

The chain carries TRBV19 and TRBJ2-7; 9 positions match TRBD2. J lost 3 bases, V lost 5 bases, and 8 bases had no gene match. This CDR3 region has 15 residues. CDR1 and CDR2 (germline): LNHDA, SQIVND (reference sequence). CDR3 protein: CASSAGQAGGYEQYF. Written as DNA, the CDR3 is TGTGCCAGTAGTGCGGGCCAAGCGGGAGGCTACGAGCAGTACTTC.

The genes are TRBV5-1 and TRBJ2-1, with TRBD1 matching over 12 bases. CDR3 length: 16 amino acids. The J segment lost 9 bases and the V segment lost 0 bases, leaving 7 bases of the junction unmatched. Germline loops: CDR1 SGHRS, CDR2 YFSETQ. The CDR3 nucleotides read TGCGCCAGCAGCTTGGTCACCGGGACAGGGGGCAGTGAGCAGTTCTTC. Amino acids: CASSLVTGTGGSEQFF.

The rearrangement uses TRBV7-9 and TRBJ2-7, with TRBD1 matching over 8 bases. Germline assignment: CDR1 SEHNR and CDR2 FQNEAQ (reference sequence). The CDR3 is made up of 15 amino acids. V lost 6 bases and J lost 2; bases outside the gene matches: 9. DNA for the CDR3: TGTGCCAGCAGTTCGTCAGGGGGCAGGACCTACGAGCAGTACTTC. Amino acid sequence: CASSSSGGRTYEQYF.

The V call is TRBV28, the J call TRBJ2-7, with 10 bases lining up with TRBD1. The CDR3 has 14 amino acids. CDR1 MDHEN and CDR2 SYDVKM come from the germline V gene. Germline trimming cut 5 bases from V and 5 bases from J; bases unmatched to any gene: 6. The CDR3 is CASSQGQGVHEQYF. The CDR3 DNA reads TGTGCCAGCAGTCAAGGACAGGGGGTTCACGAGCAGTACTTC.

This clone was recorded once. V gene TRBV13 combines with J gene TRBJ2-5, with 8 bases aligning to TRBD2. CDR1 is PRHDT and CDR2 is FYEKMQ in the germline V gene (reference sequence). The trim removed 5 bases at V and 5 bases at J, leaving 10 bases unmatched. The CDR3 totals 15 residues. In DNA, the CDR3 is TGTGCCAGCAGCGACGGGACTAGGGGCTGGGAGACCCAGTACTTC. Amino acids: CASSDGTRGWETQYF.

The table lists this clone with a count of one. The chain employs TRBV25-1 and TRBJ1-2; TRBD1 matches 8 bases. The CDR3 extends over 14 amino acids. Germline V gives CDR1 MGHDK, CDR2 SYGVNS. J lost 8 bases, V lost 5 bases, and 10 bases had no gene match. The CDR3 loop reads CASSLGGQAWGYTF. The CDR3 bases are TGTGCCAGCAGTTTGGGGGGACAGGCCTGGGGCTACACCTTC.

This rearrangement joins TRBV20-1 to TRBJ2-3; D gene ambiguous. This CDR3 contains 10 residues. The germline V gene encodes CDR1 DFQATT and CDR2 SNEGSKA (reference sequence). For the CDR3, the DNA is TGCCTCGGAGTAAAAGATACGCAGTATTTT. Translated, it gives CLGVKDTQYF.

J is TRBJ2-3 and V is TRBV7-9; D not resolved. This CDR3 spans 16 amino acids. Germline loops: CDR1 SEHNR, CDR2 FQNEAQ (reference sequence). Between the trimmed V and J ends, which lost 3 bases and 2 bases, there was a span of 15 bases. The CDR3 DNA follows: TGTGCCAGCAGCTTGGCCTCGAGCGCGAACACAGATACGCAGTATTTT. Its translation is CASSLASSANTDTQYF.

The rearrangement joins TRBV19 to TRBJ2-3; 11 bases line up with TRBD2. The CDR3 spans 14 residues. V gave up 6 bases and J gave up 1 base; unmatched junction bases: 0. The germline gives CDR1 LNHDA, CDR2 SQIVND (reference sequence). This chain's CDR3 is CASRGLAGTDTQYF. The CDR3 DNA is TGTGCCAGTAGGGGACTAGCGGGCACAGATACGCAGTATTTT.

The chain has TRBV7-9 and TRBJ2-7, with TRBD2 as a possible D gene (6 bases). In germline, CDR1 is SEHNR, CDR2 FQNEAQ (reference sequence). This CDR3 has 15 residues. Trimming removed 1 base at V and 2 bases at J, with 12 bases between. CDR3 amino acids: CASSLGRDSTYEQYF. The DNA of the CDR3 is TGTGCCAGCAGCTTAGGGAGGGACTCAACCTACGAGCAGTACTTC.

The V gene is TRBV19, the J gene TRBJ1-1; D not resolved. The CDR3 totals 12 residues. Germline CDR1 and CDR2: LNHDA and SQIVND (reference sequence). V was trimmed by 3 bases and J by 5 bases, leaving 7 bases between them. CDR3 amino acids: CASSIGETEAFF. The CDR3 DNA follows: TGTGCCAGTAGTATTGGGGAAACTGAAGCTTTCTTT.